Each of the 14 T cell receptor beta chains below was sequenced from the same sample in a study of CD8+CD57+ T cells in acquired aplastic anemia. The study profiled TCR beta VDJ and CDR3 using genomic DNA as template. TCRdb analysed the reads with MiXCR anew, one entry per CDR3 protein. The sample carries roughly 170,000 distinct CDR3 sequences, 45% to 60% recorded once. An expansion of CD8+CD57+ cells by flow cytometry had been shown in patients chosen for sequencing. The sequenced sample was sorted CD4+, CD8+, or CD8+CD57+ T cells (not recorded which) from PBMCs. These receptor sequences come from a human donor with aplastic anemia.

The CDR3 DNA reads as TGTGCCAGCAGTTCGGACTCACGGATGGACTTTTATAGCAATCAGCCCCAGCATTTT. It codes for CASSSDSRMDFYSNQPQHF. V is TRBV12-3 or TRBV12-4 and J is TRBJ1-5, with no clear D. The CDR3 sequence is 19 residues long. V was shortened by 4 bases and J by 0 bases, with 22 bases between the two germline ends.

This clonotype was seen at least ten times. CDR3: CSARDQGLAGEQFF. CDR3 nucleotides: TGCAGTGCTAGAGATCAAGGACTAGCCGGGGAGCAGTTCTTC. J is TRBJ2-1 and V is TRBV20-1, with TRBD2 matching 8 bases. The V segment lost 0 bases and the J segment 10 bases; nucleotides outside the gene matches: 8. The CDR3 extends over 14 amino acids. Germline CDR1 is DFQATT and CDR2 is SNEGSKA (reference sequence).

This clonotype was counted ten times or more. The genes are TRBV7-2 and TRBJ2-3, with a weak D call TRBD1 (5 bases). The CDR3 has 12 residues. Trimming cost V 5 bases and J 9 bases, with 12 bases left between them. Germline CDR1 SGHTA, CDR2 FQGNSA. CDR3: CASSPSRQTQYF. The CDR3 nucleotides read TGTGCCAGCAGCCCTAGTCGACAGACGCAGTATTTT. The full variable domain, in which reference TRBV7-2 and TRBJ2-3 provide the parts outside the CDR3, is GAGVSQSPSNKVTEKGKDVELRCDPISGHTALYWYRQSLGQGLEFLIYFQGNSAPDKSGLPSDRFSAERTGGSVSTLTIQRTQQEDSAVYLCASSPSRQTQYFGPGTRLTVL.

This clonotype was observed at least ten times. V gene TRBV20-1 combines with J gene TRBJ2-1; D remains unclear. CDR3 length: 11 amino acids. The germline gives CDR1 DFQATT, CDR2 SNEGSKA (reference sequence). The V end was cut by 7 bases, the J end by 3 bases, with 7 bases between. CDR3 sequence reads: CSGGNYNEQFF. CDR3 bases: TGCAGTGGGGGTAACTACAATGAGCAGTTCTTC.

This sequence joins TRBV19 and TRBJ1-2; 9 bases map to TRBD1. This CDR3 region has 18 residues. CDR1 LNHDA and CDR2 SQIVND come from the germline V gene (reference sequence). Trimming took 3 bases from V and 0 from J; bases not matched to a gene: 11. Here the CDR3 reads CASSIQDKTGGPNYGYTF. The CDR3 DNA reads TGTGCCAGTAGTATCCAAGACAAGACAGGGGGACCTAACTATGGCTACACCTTC.

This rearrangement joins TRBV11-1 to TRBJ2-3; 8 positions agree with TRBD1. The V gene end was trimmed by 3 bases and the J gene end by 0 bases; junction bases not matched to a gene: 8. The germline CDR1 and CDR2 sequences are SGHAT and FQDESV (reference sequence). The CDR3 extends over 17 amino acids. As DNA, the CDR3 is TGTGCCAGCAGCTTGTTTGCAGGGGGCCCTAGCACAGATACGCAGTATTTT. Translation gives CASSLFAGGPSTDTQYF.

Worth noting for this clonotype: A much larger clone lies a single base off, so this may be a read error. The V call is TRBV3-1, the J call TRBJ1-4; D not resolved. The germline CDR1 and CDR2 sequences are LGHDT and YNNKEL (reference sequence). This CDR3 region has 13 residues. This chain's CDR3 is CASRQHQNVKLFF. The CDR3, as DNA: TGTGCCAGCAGACAACATCAGAATGTAAAACTGTTTTTT.

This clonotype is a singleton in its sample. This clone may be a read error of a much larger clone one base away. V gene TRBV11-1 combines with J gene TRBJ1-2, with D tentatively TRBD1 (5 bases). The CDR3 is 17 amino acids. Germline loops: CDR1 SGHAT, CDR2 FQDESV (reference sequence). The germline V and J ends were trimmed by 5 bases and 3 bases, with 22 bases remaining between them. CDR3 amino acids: CASSLLVPGRGDYGYTF. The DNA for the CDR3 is TGTGCCAGCAGCCTACTCGTCCCGGGGAGGGGAGACTATGGCTACACCTTC.

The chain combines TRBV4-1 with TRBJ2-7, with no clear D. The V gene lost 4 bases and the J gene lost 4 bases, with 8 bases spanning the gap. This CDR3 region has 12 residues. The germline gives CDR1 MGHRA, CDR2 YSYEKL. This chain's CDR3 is CASSRVGYEQYF. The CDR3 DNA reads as TGCGCCAGCAGCCGAGTGGGATACGAGCAGTACTTC.

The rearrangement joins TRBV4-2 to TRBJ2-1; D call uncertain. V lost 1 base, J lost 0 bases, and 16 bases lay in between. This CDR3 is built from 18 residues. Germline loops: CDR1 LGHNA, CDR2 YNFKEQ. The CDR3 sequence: CASSQGQRAASSYNEQFF. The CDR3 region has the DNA TGTGCCAGCAGCCAAGGGCAAAGGGCAGCAAGCTCCTACAATGAGCAGTTCTTC.

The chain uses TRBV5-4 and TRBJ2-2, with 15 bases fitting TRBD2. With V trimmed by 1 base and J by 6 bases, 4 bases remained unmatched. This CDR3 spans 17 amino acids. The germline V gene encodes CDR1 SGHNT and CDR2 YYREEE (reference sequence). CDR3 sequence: CASSLLGLAGGPGELFF. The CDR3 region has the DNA TGTGCCAGCAGCTTGCTAGGACTAGCGGGGGGGCCCGGGGAGCTGTTTTTT.

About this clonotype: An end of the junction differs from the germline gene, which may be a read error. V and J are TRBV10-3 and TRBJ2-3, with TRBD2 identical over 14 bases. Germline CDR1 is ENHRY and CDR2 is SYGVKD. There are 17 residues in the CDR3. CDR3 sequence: CASSEWTSGGRGDTQYF. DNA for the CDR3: TGTGCCAGCAGTGAATGGACTAGCGGGGGGCGTGGAGATACGCAGTATTTT.

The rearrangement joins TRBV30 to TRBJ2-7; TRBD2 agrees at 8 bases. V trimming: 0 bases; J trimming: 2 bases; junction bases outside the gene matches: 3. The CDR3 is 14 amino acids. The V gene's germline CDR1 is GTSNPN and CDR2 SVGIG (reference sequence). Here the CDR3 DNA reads TGTGCCTGGAGTGTAAGCGGGGGTGCCTACGAGCAGTACTTC. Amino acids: CAWSVSGGAYEQYF.

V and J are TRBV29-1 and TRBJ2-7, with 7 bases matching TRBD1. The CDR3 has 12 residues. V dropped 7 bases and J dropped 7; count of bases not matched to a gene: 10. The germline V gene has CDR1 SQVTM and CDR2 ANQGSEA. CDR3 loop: CSATGSFREQYF. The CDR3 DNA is TGCAGCGCGACAGGGTCGTTTAGGGAGCAGTACTTC.